This TCR beta chain was found in a study of blood T cell repertoires in COVID-19. Study-wide context: Collection of acute and convalescent COVID-19 samples took place in the United States, Italy and Spain. The cDNA or gDNA used as material had been derived from T cells, B-cell-depleted T cells, or PBMCs.

Seattle's enrolled individuals joined amid active infection and were then monitored longitudinally. Original data processing: Scientists estimated how many nucleated cells there were by amplifying reference gene primers. The table came from immunoSEQ multiplex PCR; TCRdb's copy has only in-frame clones and leaves some out. V, J and clone size were drawn from that table, and D and trimming were deduced from the DNA. The table lists about 410,000 clones, approximately 89% of them singletons. The V and J ends lost 2 bases and 7 bases, in that order; junction bases with no gene match: 6. The CDR3 length is 14 residues. CDR1 MNHEY and CDR2 SVGAGI come from the germline V gene.

The receptor was derived from a woman aged 35 to 49 with COVID-19, enrolled during active disease. The chain joins TRBV6-5 to TRBJ1-2; 8 bases align to TRBD1. The sample was peripheral blood. The CDR3 DNA reads as TGTGCCAGCAGTTACGGGGCAGGGGGCACTGGCTACACCTTC. Translating it yields CASSYGAGGTGYTF.